Sequencing of this TCR beta chain was carried out in a study of blood T cell repertoires in COVID-19. Study background: From the United States, Italy and Spain came samples of acute and convalescent COVID-19. Sample material is recorded as cDNA or gDNA derived from T cells, B-cell-depleted T cells, or PBMCs.

CDR3 length equals 12 residues. Trimming stripped 5 bases from V and 9 bases from J, with 13 bases between. Germline CDR1 reads SGHNT; CDR2 reads YENEEA. As processed by the authors: Using reference gene primer amplification, nucleated cell counts were estimated. TCRdb's copy holds only in-frame clones and misses some; the assay was immunoSEQ multiplex PCR. V and J calls and clone size come straight from that table; D and trimming were deduced from the DNA. The sample shows approximately 180,000 clones, 80% to 90% of them seen only once. Seattle's cohort entered during active infection and was followed longitudinally.

This sequence was found in a woman older than 75 with COVID-19, enrolled during active disease. Source material: peripheral blood. The chain joins TRBV11-3 to TRBJ2-5, with a possible D match to TRBD2 (6 bases). The CDR3 spells CASSKLTGAQYF. CDR3 coding DNA: TGTGCCAGCAGCAAACTCACGGGGGCCCAGTACTTC. Drawing the rest from reference TRBV11-3 and TRBJ2-5, the complete variable domain is EAGVVQSPRYKIIEKKQPVAFWCNPISGHNTLYWYLQNLGQGPELLIRYENEEAVDDSQLPKDRFSAERLKGVDSTLKIQPAELGDSAVYLCASSKLTGAQYFGPGTRLLVL.